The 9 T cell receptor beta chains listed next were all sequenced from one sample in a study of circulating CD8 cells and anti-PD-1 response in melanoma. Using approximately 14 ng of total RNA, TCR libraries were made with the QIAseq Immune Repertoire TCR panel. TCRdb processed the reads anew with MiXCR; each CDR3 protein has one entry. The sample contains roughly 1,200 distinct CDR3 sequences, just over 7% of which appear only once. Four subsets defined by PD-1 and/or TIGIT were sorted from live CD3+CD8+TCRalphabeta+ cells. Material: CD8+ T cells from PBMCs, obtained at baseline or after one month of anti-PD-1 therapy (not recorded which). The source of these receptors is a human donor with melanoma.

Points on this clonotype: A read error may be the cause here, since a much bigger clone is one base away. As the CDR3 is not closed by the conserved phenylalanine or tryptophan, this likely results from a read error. The CDR3 loop is CSARTPQGDEQYL. CDR3 in DNA: TGCAGTGCTAGAACCCCCCAAGGCGACGAGCAGTACCTC. The chain joins TRBV20-1 to TRBJ2-7; D unclear. From germline, CDR1 is DFQATT and CDR2 SNEGSKA (reference sequence). V gave up 2 bases and J gave up 5 bases, with 13 bases separating them. The CDR3 has 13 residues.

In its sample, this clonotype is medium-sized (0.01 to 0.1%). The CDR3 coding sequence is TGTGCCAGTAGCCCATCTAGCGGGGACGGAGAGACCCAGTACTTC. Protein: CASSPSSGDGETQYF. This chain joins TRBV19 and TRBJ2-5; 9 positions agree with TRBD2. After removal of 6 bases from V and 4 bases from J, the junction contained 9 bases not matched to a gene. The CDR3 consists of 15 residues. Germline CDR1 and CDR2: LNHDA and SQIVND (reference sequence).

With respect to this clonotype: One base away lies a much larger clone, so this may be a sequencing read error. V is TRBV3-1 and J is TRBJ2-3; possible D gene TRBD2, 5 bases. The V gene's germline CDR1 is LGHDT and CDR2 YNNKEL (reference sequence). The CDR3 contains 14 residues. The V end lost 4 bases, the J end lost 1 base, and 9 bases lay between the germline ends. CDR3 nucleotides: TGTGCCAGCAGCCCGGAGGCCTGCACAGATACGCAGTATTTT. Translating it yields CASSPEACTDTQYF.

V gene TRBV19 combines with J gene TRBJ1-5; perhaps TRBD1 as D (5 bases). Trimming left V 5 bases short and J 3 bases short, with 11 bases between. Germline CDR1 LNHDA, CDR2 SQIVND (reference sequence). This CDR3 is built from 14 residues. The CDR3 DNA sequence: TGTGCCAGTAGTGGGCAGGGACCCAATCAGCCCCAGCATTTT. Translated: CASSGQGPNQPQHF.

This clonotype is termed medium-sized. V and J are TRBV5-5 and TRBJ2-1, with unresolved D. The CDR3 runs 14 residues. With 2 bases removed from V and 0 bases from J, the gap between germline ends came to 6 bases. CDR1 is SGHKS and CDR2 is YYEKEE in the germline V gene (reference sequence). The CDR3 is CASSFASSYNEQFF. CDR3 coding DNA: TGTGCCAGCAGCTTCGCTAGCTCCTACAATGAGCAGTTCTTC.

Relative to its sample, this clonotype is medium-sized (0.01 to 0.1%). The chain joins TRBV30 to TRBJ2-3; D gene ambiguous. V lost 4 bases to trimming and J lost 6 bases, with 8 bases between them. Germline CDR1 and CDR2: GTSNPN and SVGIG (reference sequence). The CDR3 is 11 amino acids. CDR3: CAWTDADTQYF. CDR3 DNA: TGTGCCTGGACCGACGCTGATACGCAGTATTTT.

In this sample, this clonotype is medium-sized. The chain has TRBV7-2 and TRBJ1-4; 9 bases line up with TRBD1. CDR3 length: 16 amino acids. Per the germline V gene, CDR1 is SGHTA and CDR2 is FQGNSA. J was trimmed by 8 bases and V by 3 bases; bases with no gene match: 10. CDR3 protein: CASSLVRDRVKEKLFF. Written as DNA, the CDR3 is TGTGCCAGCAGCTTGGTCAGGGACAGGGTAAAAGAAAAACTGTTTTTT. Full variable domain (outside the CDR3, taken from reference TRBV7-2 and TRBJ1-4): GAGVSQSPSNKVTEKGKDVELRCDPISGHTALYWYRQSLGQGLEFLIYFQGNSAPDKSGLPSDRFSAERTGGSVSTLTIQRTQQEDSAVYLCASSLVRDRVKEKLFFGSGTQLSVL.

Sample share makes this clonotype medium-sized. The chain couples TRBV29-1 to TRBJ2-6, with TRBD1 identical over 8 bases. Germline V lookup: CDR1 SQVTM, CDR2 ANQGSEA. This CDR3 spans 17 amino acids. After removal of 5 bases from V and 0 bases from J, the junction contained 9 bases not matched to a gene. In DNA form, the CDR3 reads TGCAGCGTTAAATTGACAGGGGACGCCTCTGGGGCCAACGTCCTGACTTTC. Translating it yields CSVKLTGDASGANVLTF.

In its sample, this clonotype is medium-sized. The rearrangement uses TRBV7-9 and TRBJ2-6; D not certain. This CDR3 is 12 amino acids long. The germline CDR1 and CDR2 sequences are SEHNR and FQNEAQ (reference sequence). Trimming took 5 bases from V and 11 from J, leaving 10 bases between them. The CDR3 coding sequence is TGTGCCAGCAGCGGCATCCTCCACGTCCTGACTTTC. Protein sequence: CASSGILHVLTF.